A single sample is the source of the 30 T cell receptor beta chains below, sequenced in a study of blood T cell repertoires in COVID-19. Profiling relied on immunoSEQ multiplex PCR, and the TCRdb table lists in-frame clones only, not all of them. The sample carries some 200,000 clones, around 83% recorded once. Sequenced input: peripheral blood. Receptor source: a woman aged 40 to 55 with acute or convalescent COVID-19.

The V call is TRBV11-2, the J call TRBJ2-7; 15 nucleotides match TRBD2. This CDR3 spans 15 amino acids. Germline assignment: CDR1 SGHAT and CDR2 FQNNGV. V was pared by 6 bases and J by 4 bases, with 4 bases of the junction left unmatched. The chain's CDR3 is CASSTGLAGGYEQYF. In DNA, the CDR3 is TGTGCCAGCAGTACCGGACTAGCGGGGGGGTACGAGCAGTACTTC.

The V and J genes are TRBV15 and TRBJ1-3, with unresolved D. With 9 bases removed from V and 3 bases from J, the gap between germline ends came to 12 bases. Germline CDR1 and CDR2: LNHNV and YYDKDF (reference sequence). The CDR3 extends over 13 amino acids. CDR3 protein: CATTTGLGNTIYF. CDR3 DNA: TGTGCCACTACAACGGGTCTTGGAAACACCATATATTTT.

The chain couples TRBV7-8 to TRBJ2-7, with 11 nucleotides matching TRBD2. Germline V lookup: CDR1 SGHVS, CDR2 FQNEAQ. The CDR3 has 15 residues. The J segment lost 7 bases and the V segment lost 5 bases, leaving 10 bases of the junction unmatched. The CDR3 sequence is CASSPRLAGRFEQYF. The CDR3 region has the DNA TGTGCCAGCAGCCCGAGACTAGCGGGGCGGTTTGAGCAGTACTTC.

A note on this clone: The sample holds other DNA sequences that translate to the same CDR3. This CDR3 reads CATTSGQTQETQYF. The CDR3 DNA sequence: TGTGCCACGACCTCGGGACAGACTCAAGAGACCCAGTACTTC. This chain uses TRBV5-4 with TRBJ2-5; 7 bases align to TRBD1. V shed 9 bases and J 2 bases; nucleotides not matched to a gene: 10. The CDR3 has 14 residues. Germline CDR1 SGHNT, CDR2 YYREEE (reference sequence).

The rearrangement links TRBV19 to TRBJ1-6; 9 nucleotides match TRBD1. Germline V CDR1 and CDR2: LNHDA, SQIVND (reference sequence). With 0 bases clipped from V and 7 bases from J, the junction kept 7 bases outside the gene matches. This CDR3 spans 17 amino acids. The CDR3: CASSIDLTGTGNSPLHF. The CDR3 nucleotides are TGTGCCAGTAGTATAGATCTCACCGGGACAGGGAATTCACCCCTCCACTTT.

The gene calls are TRBV28 and TRBJ2-2; D ambiguous. Germline CDR1 is MDHEN and CDR2 is SYDVKM. V gave up 2 bases and J gave up 6 bases, with 10 bases separating them. The CDR3 contains 14 residues. This CDR3 reads CASSLPPESGELFF. CDR3 coding DNA: TGTGCCAGCAGTTTACCCCCCGAGTCCGGGGAGCTGTTTTTT.

This clone has just one count. This chain links TRBV3-1 (or the pseudogene TRBV3-2) with TRBJ2-5, with 13 positions matching TRBD2. CDR1 and CDR2 (germline): LGHDT, YNNKEL (reference sequence). The CDR3 is made up of 16 amino acids. The V and J ends lost 4 bases and 2 bases, in that order; junction bases with no gene match: 4. The CDR3 loop is CASSPLLAGGQETQYF. The CDR3 DNA is TGTGCCAGCAGCCCATTACTAGCGGGGGGGCAAGAGACCCAGTACTTC.

The chain couples TRBV18 to TRBJ1-4, with no clear D. CDR3 size: 14 residues. CDR1 is KGHSH, CDR2 LQKENI, per germline. Trimming removed 2 bases at V and 6 bases at J, with 10 bases between. The CDR3 reads CASSPGSIDEKLFF. CDR3 nucleotides: TGTGCCAGCTCACCAGGCAGTATCGATGAAAAACTGTTTTTT.

V and J are TRBV30 and TRBJ2-5; possibly TRBD2 for D (6 bases). V was pared by 4 bases and J by 5 bases, with 17 bases between. There are 14 residues in the CDR3. CDR1 is GTSNPN, CDR2 SVGIG, per germline (reference sequence). DNA for the CDR3: TGTGCCTGGACGAGAAGGCGGGACTGGGAGACCCAGTACTTC. The encoded protein is CAWTRRRDWETQYF.

This clone was picked up many times. The chain uses TRBV19 and TRBJ1-5; D perhaps matches TRBD1 (6 bases). CDR1 LNHDA and CDR2 SQIVND come from the germline V gene (reference sequence). Trimming took 2 bases from V and 7 from J, leaving 15 bases between them. This CDR3 comprises 15 residues. Here the CDR3 reads CASSINAGGGQPQHF. CDR3 DNA sequence: TGTGCCAGTAGTATAAACGCGGGGGGCGGACAGCCCCAGCATTTT.

V gene TRBV6-2 or TRBV6-3 combines with J gene TRBJ1-2, with D unclear. This CDR3 comprises 13 residues. The germline V gene encodes CDR1 MNHEY and CDR2 SVGEGT. V lost 5 bases, J lost 7 bases, and 14 bases lay in between. The CDR3 reads CASSRQWRAGYTF. The CDR3 coding sequence is TGTGCCAGCAGTCGCCAGTGGCGGGCTGGCTACACCTTC.

The chain couples TRBV27 to TRBJ1-1, with TRBD1 identical over 8 bases. Looked up from germline, CDR1 is MNHEY and CDR2 is SMNVEV (reference sequence). This CDR3 has 15 residues. V gave up 1 base and J gave up 1 base; unmatched junction bases: 2. Here the CDR3 DNA reads TGTGCCAGCAGTTTATTCGGGACAGGGAACACTGAAGCTTTCTTT. Amino acids: CASSLFGTGNTEAFF.

This chain links TRBV7-2 with TRBJ1-4; the D is unclear. V lost 6 bases and J lost 8, with 13 bases in between. This CDR3 region has 13 residues. Germline assignment: CDR1 SGHTA and CDR2 FQGNSA. The CDR3 nucleotides read TGTGCCAGCAGTTCCTCAACGCAGGAAAAACTGTTTTTT. It specifies CASSSSTQEKLFF.

The chain has TRBV4-2 and TRBJ2-3, with 7 positions matching TRBD2. The germline V gene encodes CDR1 LGHNA and CDR2 YNFKEQ. The J segment lost 4 bases and the V segment lost 0 bases, leaving 1 base of the junction unmatched. The CDR3 extends over 14 amino acids. The CDR3 bases are TGTGCCAGCAGCCAAGAAACTAGCGCAGATACGCAGTATTTT. It codes for CASSQETSADTQYF.

The chain links TRBV5-1 to TRBJ1-4; TRBD1 aligns across 9 bases. J gave up 5 bases and V 4 bases, and 6 bases lay outside the gene matches. The V gene's germline CDR1 is SGHRS and CDR2 YFSETQ. The length of the CDR3 is 15 residues. CDR3 in DNA: TGCGCCAGCAGCGAGTGGGGACAGGGAAATGAAAAACTGTTTTTT. It is translated as CASSEWGQGNEKLFF.

This chain links TRBV9 with TRBJ1-3; D is perhaps TRBD1 (6 bases). Germline loops: CDR1 SGDLS, CDR2 YYNGEE. Trimming removed 4 bases from V and 4 bases from J, with 15 bases in between. The CDR3 contains 15 residues. CDR3 in DNA: TGTGCCAGCAGCCCCGCAGGGGTAATCGGAAACACCATATATTTT. Encoded protein: CASSPAGVIGNTIYF.

The chain links TRBV10-1 to TRBJ2-7, with 8 positions matching TRBD1. Trimming cost V 3 bases and J 3 bases; bases outside gene matches: 1. Germline V CDR1 and CDR2: WNHNN, SYGVQD (reference sequence). The length of the CDR3 is 13 residues. For the CDR3, the DNA is TGCGCCAGCAGTGAAACAGGGGGCTACGAGCAGTACTTC. This encodes CASSETGGYEQYF.

The V and J genes are TRBV5-6 and TRBJ2-7; 7 bases match TRBD1. The germline V gene has CDR1 SGHDT and CDR2 YYEEEE. J gave up 1 base and V 4 bases, and 8 bases lay outside the gene matches. The CDR3 runs to 15 residues. The CDR3 loop is CASSKRYRGSYEQYF. The CDR3 DNA is TGTGCCAGCAGCAAGCGGTACAGGGGATCCTACGAGCAGTACTTC.

The chain employs TRBV12-3 or TRBV12-4 and TRBJ1-1, with 8 bases lining up with TRBD1. The V segment lost 6 bases and the J segment 4 bases; nucleotides outside the gene matches: 4. The CDR3 is 13 amino acids. CDR3 residues: CASSTTGGTEAFF. Written as DNA, the CDR3 is TGTGCCAGCAGCACCACAGGGGGCACTGAAGCTTTCTTT.

V usage is TRBV27 and J usage is TRBJ2-6; D gene uncertain. CDR1 MNHEY and CDR2 SMNVEV come from the germline V gene (reference sequence). V was trimmed by 5 bases and J by 0 bases, leaving 11 bases between them. The CDR3 is 16 amino acids. The CDR3 sequence: CASSPTLNSGANVLTF. The DNA of the CDR3 is TGTGCCAGCAGTCCCACTCTTAACTCTGGGGCCAACGTCCTGACTTTC. The full variable domain, its missing parts supplied by reference TRBV27 and TRBJ2-6, is EAQVTQNPRYLITVTGKKLTVTCSQNMNHEYMSWYRQDPGLGLRQIYYSMNVEVTDKGDVPEGYKVSRKEKRNFPLILESPSPNQTSLYFCASSPTLNSGANVLTFGAGSRLTVL.

This clone occurred many times. The rearrangement uses TRBV18 and TRBJ2-1; no clear D gene. V gave up 2 bases and J gave up 6 bases, with 5 bases separating them. CDR3 length: 12 amino acids. Germline V lookup: CDR1 KGHSH, CDR2 LQKENI. The CDR3 region has the DNA TGTGCCAGCTCACCATACGGCAATGAGCAGTTCTTC. Protein product: CASSPYGNEQFF.

This chain connects TRBV7-8 to TRBJ2-1, with unresolved D. This CDR3 spans 11 amino acids. The V gene lost 5 bases and the J gene lost 7 bases, with 6 bases spanning the gap. Germline CDR1 SGHVS, CDR2 FQNEAQ. The CDR3 bases are TGTGCCAGCAGCCCCGGGAATGAGCAGTTCTTC. Translation: CASSPGNEQFF.

The V call is TRBV2, the J call TRBJ1-4; D remains ambiguous. This CDR3 is 13 amino acids long. Germline CDR1 reads SNHLY; CDR2 reads FYNNEI. Trimming shortened V by 6 bases and J by 7 bases, and 12 bases separated the two germline ends. CDR3 in amino acids: CASSRTGGEKLFF. The CDR3 DNA reads as TGTGCCAGCAGCCGGACCGGAGGTGAAAAACTGTTTTTT.

This chain joins TRBV18 and TRBJ2-5; the D is unclear. Trimming took 2 bases from V and 4 from J, leaving 20 bases between them. The CDR3 totals 17 residues. Germline V lookup: CDR1 KGHSH, CDR2 LQKENI. The CDR3 coding sequence is TGTGCCAGCTCACCATTGAATAGTATTCTAACCGCAGAGACCCAGTACTTC. The encoded protein is CASSPLNSILTAETQYF.

The CDR3 protein is CASRPGRGRTDTQYF. The CDR3 DNA follows: TGTGCCAGCAGACCAGGAAGGGGGCGAACCGATACGCAGTATTTT. This chain links TRBV6-6 with TRBJ2-3; TRBD1 agrees at 7 bases. Germline V gives CDR1 MNHNY, CDR2 SVGAGI (reference sequence). Trimming removed 6 bases from V and 6 bases from J; junction bases left unmatched: 12. The CDR3 is 15 amino acids.

The V call is TRBV6-5, the J call TRBJ2-7, with 8 nucleotides matching TRBD1. The CDR3 is 13 amino acids. CDR1 MNHEY and CDR2 SVGAGI come from the germline V gene. V lost 7 bases to trimming and J lost 5 bases; unmatched junction nucleotides: 7. This chain's CDR3 is CASTADRDNEQYF. The CDR3 bases are TGTGCCAGCACCGCGGACAGGGACAACGAGCAGTACTTC.

The chain links TRBV18 to TRBJ2-1, with TRBD1 identical over 9 bases. V gave up 0 bases and J gave up 9 bases; unmatched junction bases: 6. In germline, CDR1 is KGHSH, CDR2 LQKENI. CDR3 length: 15 amino acids. CDR3 nucleotide sequence: TGTGCCAGCTCACCACCGGCGGGACAGGGTGGTGAGCAGTTCTTC. Translated: CASSPPAGQGGEQFF. The complete variable domain, with remaining parts taken from reference TRBV18 and TRBJ2-1, reads NAGVMQNPRHLVRRRGQEARLRCSPMKGHSHVYWYRQLPEEGLKFMVYLQKENIIDESGMPKERFSAEFPKEGPSILRIQQVVRGDSAAYFCASSPPAGQGGEQFFGPGTRLTVL.

The CDR3 loop is CASLPGQGTNYGYTF. DNA of the CDR3: TGTGCCAGTTTACCGGGACAGGGGACTAACTATGGCTACACCTTC. The chain combines TRBV19 with TRBJ1-2; 10 bases agree with TRBD1. This CDR3 has 15 residues. Trimming at V came to 8 bases and at J to 0 bases, leaving 6 bases not matched to a gene. Germline loops: CDR1 LNHDA, CDR2 SQIVND (reference sequence).

V gene TRBV7-8 combines with J gene TRBJ2-1, with 7 nucleotides matching TRBD1. CDR3 length: 15 residues. Looked up from germline, CDR1 is SGHVS and CDR2 is FQNEAQ. J gave up 8 bases and V 0 bases, and 7 bases lay outside the gene matches. CDR3 coding DNA: TGTGCCAGCAGCTTAGCCCGACAGGGTGGCGATGAGCAGTTCTTC. Amino acid sequence: CASSLARQGGDEQFF.

V gene TRBV19 combines with J gene TRBJ1-1, with 8 bases that match TRBD1. V dropped 3 bases and J dropped 1; count of bases not matched to a gene: 4. Germline V lookup: CDR1 LNHDA, CDR2 SQIVND (reference sequence). The CDR3 is 15 amino acids. The DNA for the CDR3 is TGTGCCAGTAGTATGACAGGGGTATGGAACACTGAAGCTTTCTTT. As protein: CASSMTGVWNTEAFF.